Listed here are 20 T cell receptor beta chains from one sample, sequenced in a study of CD8 T cells in Susac syndrome. Random hexamers served to reverse transcribe roughly 0.45 to 1 ug RNA. In TCRdb, the immunoSEQ multiplex PCR reads were re-called with MiXCR into one record per CDR3 protein. The sample yields roughly 190,000 distinct CDR3 sequences, over 85% seen once. The sequencing sample was made of CD4+ T cells from PBMCs. Receptors were obtained from a human donor in good health.

CDR3 in DNA: TGCAGTGCTAGAGATGGGACTAGCGGAAGATACAATGAGCAGTTCTTC. Translation: CSARDGTSGRYNEQFF. The J gene is TRBJ2-1, the V gene TRBV20-1; 11 bases are a match to TRBD2. J gave up 4 bases and V 0 bases, and 5 bases lay outside the gene matches. This CDR3 region has 16 residues. Germline CDR1 and CDR2: DFQATT and SNEGSKA (reference sequence).

V and J are TRBV29-1 and TRBJ1-5; weak D call: TRBD1 (5 bases). Germline assignment: CDR1 SQVTM and CDR2 ANQGSEA. V shed 7 bases and J shed 4 bases, with 11 bases lying between them. The CDR3 spans 12 residues. The CDR3 protein is CSAGTSNQPQHF. The CDR3 DNA reads as TGCAGCGCCGGGACCTCTAATCAGCCCCAGCATTTT.

The chain recombines TRBV29-1 with TRBJ2-1; TRBD2 matches 8 bases. The CDR3 is made up of 15 amino acids. Germline V gives CDR1 SQVTM, CDR2 ANQGSEA. Trimming took 3 bases from V and 3 from J; bases not matched to a gene: 7. Here the CDR3 DNA reads TGCAGCGTTGATTCCGGACTAGCTAACTACAATGAGCAGTTCTTC. As protein: CSVDSGLANYNEQFF.

The chain uses TRBV6-5 and TRBJ1-5; D perhaps matches TRBD1 (5 bases). This CDR3 spans 13 amino acids. Germline V lookup: CDR1 MNHEY, CDR2 SVGAGI. V was cut by 7 bases and J by 4 bases, with 11 bases left in between. CDR3 sequence reads: CASTRDGNQPQHF. The CDR3 coding sequence is TGTGCCAGCACCCGGGACGGGAATCAGCCCCAGCATTTT.

J is TRBJ1-2 and V is TRBV20-1; tentatively, D is TRBD1 (6 bases). The CDR3 is made up of 13 amino acids. V was trimmed by 0 bases and J by 10 bases, leaving 15 bases between them. Germline lookup yields CDR1 DFQATT and CDR2 SNEGSKA (reference sequence). The CDR3 bases are TGCAGTGCTAGAGACGGACAGTACGCCGACTACACCTTC. Amino acid sequence: CSARDGQYADYTF.

The V gene is TRBV28, the J gene TRBJ2-5; 7 bases are a match to TRBD1. Germline values: CDR1 MDHEN, CDR2 SYDVKM. This CDR3 has 13 amino acids. V was pared by 6 bases and J by 4 bases, with 5 bases of the junction left unmatched. The CDR3 DNA reads as TGTGCCAGCAGCGAGTACAGGGGAGAGACCCAGTACTTC. Translating it yields CASSEYRGETQYF.

The chain recombines TRBV29-1 with TRBJ2-7, with TRBD2 matching 8 bases. V dropped 4 bases and J dropped 4; count of bases not matched to a gene: 6. Germline lookup yields CDR1 SQVTM and CDR2 ANQGSEA. The CDR3 is 13 amino acids. The DNA of the CDR3 is TGCAGCGTTGCAGCGGGAGTATATTACGAGCAGTACTTC. This gives the protein CSVAAGVYYEQYF.

J is TRBJ2-7 and V is TRBV20-1; perhaps TRBD1 as D (6 bases). The CDR3 is made up of 13 amino acids. From germline, CDR1 is DFQATT and CDR2 SNEGSKA (reference sequence). V was trimmed by 3 bases and J by 1 base, leaving 10 bases between them. The CDR3 loop reads CSASPGESYEQYF. The CDR3 DNA sequence: TGCAGTGCTAGTCCAGGGGAGTCCTACGAGCAGTACTTC.

The rearrangement links TRBV7-8 to TRBJ2-3, with D tentatively TRBD1 (6 bases). CDR3 size: 14 residues. In germline, CDR1 is SGHVS, CDR2 FQNEAQ. V was shortened by 4 bases and J by 1 base, with 9 bases between the two germline ends. In nucleotides, the CDR3 is TGTGCCAGCAGCTCCAGACAGGGCACAGATACGCAGTATTTT. Translated, it gives CASSSRQGTDTQYF.

V is TRBV3-1 and J is TRBJ2-1, with TRBD2 identical over 13 bases. V lost 5 bases and J lost 10; bases outside the gene matches: 5. The CDR3 is made up of 14 amino acids. Per germline, CDR1 LGHDT and CDR2 YNNKEL (reference sequence). CDR3 coding DNA: TGTGCCAGCAGCACACTAGCGGGAGGGCCAGAGCAGTTCTTC. It yields the protein CASSTLAGGPEQFF.

The chain carries TRBV30 and TRBJ2-5; 7 positions agree with TRBD2. This CDR3 has 14 residues. Germline lookup yields CDR1 GTSNPN and CDR2 SVGIG (reference sequence). The ends lost 1 base at V and 7 bases at J; junction bases unmatched: 9. CDR3 residues: CAWSALAEMGTQYF. The CDR3 bases are TGTGCCTGGAGTGCCCTAGCGGAGATGGGGACCCAGTACTTC.

The V and J genes are TRBV4-3 and TRBJ1-5; D remains unclear. V was cut by 1 base and J by 5 bases, with 6 bases left in between. The CDR3 has 13 amino acids. In germline, CDR1 is LGHNA, CDR2 YSLEER. CDR3 in amino acids: CASSQVGDQPQHF. DNA for the CDR3: TGCGCCAGCAGCCAAGTTGGGGATCAGCCCCAGCATTTT.

The sample holds one count of this clonotype. V gene TRBV20-1 combines with J gene TRBJ1-2, with D unclear. The germline V gene encodes CDR1 DFQATT and CDR2 SNEGSKA (reference sequence). CDR3 size: 14 residues. Between the trimmed V and J ends, which lost 7 bases and 1 base, there was a span of 16 bases. CDR3: CSGAEAVLNYGYTF. In nucleotides, the CDR3 is TGCAGTGGGGCCGAAGCGGTCCTTAACTATGGCTACACCTTC.

In nucleotides, the CDR3 is TGTGCCAGCAGTTCCTCGGGGGGGTACGAGCAGTACTTC. This translates into CASSSSGGYEQYF. The gene calls are TRBV27 and TRBJ2-7; 8 bases match TRBD2. The CDR3 covers 13 residues. The ends lost 4 bases at V and 4 bases at J; junction bases unmatched: 3. Germline V gene lookup returns CDR1 MNHEY and CDR2 SMNVEV (reference sequence).

CDR3 sequence (DNA): TGTGCCAGCATTGGGAATGAGCAGTTCTTC. As protein: CASIGNEQFF. The chain employs TRBV6-6 and TRBJ2-1; no definite D call. Trimming cost V 7 bases and J 7 bases, with 5 bases left between them. This CDR3 contains 10 residues. Germline assignment: CDR1 MNHNY and CDR2 SVGAGI (reference sequence).

The gene calls are TRBV27 and TRBJ2-1, with 9 bases identical to TRBD1. V shed 7 bases, J shed 6 bases, and the junction held 1 base outside the gene matches. Germline CDR1 and CDR2: MNHEY and SMNVEV (reference sequence). The CDR3 length is 12 residues. In nucleotides, the CDR3 is TGTGCCAGCAAGGGACAGGGCAATGAGCAGTTCTTC. Translating it yields CASKGQGNEQFF.

V usage is TRBV29-1 and J usage is TRBJ1-1; 7 bases line up with TRBD1. This CDR3 spans 10 amino acids. From germline, CDR1 is SQVTM and CDR2 ANQGSEA. With 8 bases clipped from V and 7 bases from J, the junction kept 4 bases outside the gene matches. The CDR3 bases are TGCAGCTCCTACAGGGGTGAAGCTTTCTTT. It is translated as CSSYRGEAFF.

V and J are TRBV6-5 and TRBJ2-7; TRBD2 aligns across 13 bases. The CDR3 consists of 14 residues. V was clipped by 7 bases and J by 7 bases; unmatched bases: 7. Germline CDR1 MNHEY, CDR2 SVGAGI. CDR3 sequence: CASKPGLAGREQYF. As DNA, the CDR3 is TGTGCCAGCAAACCGGGACTAGCGGGACGGGAGCAGTACTTC.

The rearrangement uses TRBV18 and TRBJ2-7; tentatively, D is TRBD1 or TRBD2 (6 bases each). Trimming shortened V by 1 base and J by 4 bases, and 11 bases separated the two germline ends. The CDR3 is made up of 14 amino acids. CDR1 and CDR2 (germline): KGHSH, LQKENI. CDR3 DNA: TGTGCCAGCTCACCACTGTTAGGGGGGTACGAGCAGTACTTC. Protein sequence: CASSPLLGGYEQYF.

There are a few counts of this clonotype. V and J are TRBV3-1 and TRBJ2-1, with unresolved D. This CDR3 spans 12 amino acids. Trimming took off 8 bases at V and 7 bases at J, with 12 bases between the two ends. Germline-derived CDR1 and CDR2 are LGHDT and YNNKEL (reference sequence). The CDR3: CASSPLGNEQFF. The CDR3 DNA sequence: TGTGCCAGCTCACCATTGGGTAATGAGCAGTTCTTC.